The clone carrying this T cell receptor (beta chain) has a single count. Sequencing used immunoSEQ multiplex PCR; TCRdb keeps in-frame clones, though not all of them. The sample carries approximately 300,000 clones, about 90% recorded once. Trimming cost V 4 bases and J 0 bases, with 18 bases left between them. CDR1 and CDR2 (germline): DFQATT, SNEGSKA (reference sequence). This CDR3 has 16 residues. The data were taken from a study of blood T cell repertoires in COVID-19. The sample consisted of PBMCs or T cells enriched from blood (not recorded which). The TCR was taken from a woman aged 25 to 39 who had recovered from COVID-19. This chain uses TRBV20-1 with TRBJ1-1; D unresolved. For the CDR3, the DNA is TGCAGTGCTATTGAGGACGGGAAACGCATGAACACTGAAGCTTTCTTT. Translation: CSAIEDGKRMNTEAFF.